This T cell receptor (beta chain) was obtained from a study of T cell responses to AZD1222 COVID-19 vaccine. Here immunoSEQ multiplex PCR was the method, and the copy in TCRdb shows in-frame clones only, minus some. The profile shows approximately 180,000 clones, around 89% of them singletons. The CDR3 loop spans 16 amino acids. Trimming took off 0 bases at V and 4 bases at J, with 13 bases between the two ends. Germline V gene lookup returns CDR1 SGDLS and CDR2 YYNGEE. The sample was peripheral blood, taken 28 days after the second AZD1222 dose. This chain links TRBV9 with TRBJ2-2; tentative D call: TRBD1 (5 bases). The receptor's source is an adult who received the AZD1222 COVID-19 vaccine. The DNA for the CDR3 is TGTGCCAGCAGCGTAGGGGGCACCTCGGTCACCGGGGAGCTGTTTTTT. It translates to CASSVGGTSVTGELFF.